A few counts support the clone carrying this T cell receptor beta chain. Its cognate antigen is unknown. The sample comes from a study of cytotoxic CD8 clonotypes in ibrutinib-treated CLL. At the level of the study: Sequencing produced an average of about 260,000 productive templates and 85,000 to 100,000 productive rearrangements per sample. Whole-study results and caveats: Contraction or stability on treatment was seen for public clonotypes, which were uncommon. Clonality measured at baseline exceeded age-matched healthy donors, tracking circulating CD8+ T-cell counts.

Investigators sought sequencing depths of between 1 in 200,000 and 1 in 1 million T cells. Clones were sequenced by immunoSEQ multiplex PCR, and TCRdb holds only the in-frame ones, with some missing. The sample has about 130,000 clones; roughly three quarters are singletons. This specimen consisted of PBMCs, obtained after 12 months of ibrutinib treatment. This sequence originates from a human donor with chronic lymphocytic leukemia.

DNA of the CDR3: TGTGCCAGTAGTATAGCCGGGGACTACGAGCAGTACTTC. Protein sequence: CASSIAGDYEQYF. The chain uses TRBV19 and TRBJ2-7, with D possibly matching TRBD2 (5 bases). CDR1 and CDR2 from the germline V gene are LNHDA and SQIVND (reference sequence). Between the trimmed V and J ends, which lost 1 base and 3 bases, there was a span of 7 bases. The CDR3 length is 13 residues.